The clone carrying this T cell receptor (beta chain) was seen ten or more times. Its antigen is currently unknown. This sample is drawn from a study of CD8 T cells in ankylosing spondylitis. From the 5' RACE reads, TCRdb called clonotypes with MiXCR, one entry per CDR3 protein. The repertoire has about 700,000 distinct CDR3 sequences, roughly 20% of them found once; the top ten carry around 20%. The V and J ends lost 6 bases and 7 bases, in that order; junction bases with no gene match: 10. CDR3 length equals 15 residues. Study-wide points: It appeared that ankylosing spondylitis blood was characterized by a TCR beta motif of under ten highly homologous variants.

The V gene is TRBV12-3 or TRBV12-4, the J gene TRBJ1-4; 8 bases are shared with TRBD1. The TCR originated in a male donor with ankylosing spondylitis. The sequenced sample consisted of blood, either unsorted or a sorted T cell fraction (not recorded which). In DNA form, the CDR3 reads TGTGCCAGCAGGCAGACAGGGGAATGGGGTGAAAAACTGTTTTTT. Translated: CASRQTGEWGEKLFF.